The clone carrying this TCR beta chain was seen a few times. The junction and the germline gene differ at one end; a read error may be behind it. The sample originates from a study of metastatic and nonmetastatic thyroid tumors. Study-wide context: Across blood and tumor or nodule tissue, repertoires from malignant and benign thyroid patients were compared with one another.

Per the original data handling: A distant-metastasis classifier for papillary thyroid cancer was built using CDR3 differences across clinicopathological groups. TCRdb reassembled clones from the PCR reads with MiXCR. The V and J calls come from TCRdb's annotation, not from the publication. The sample records about 21,000 clones, roughly a quarter being singletons. Nobody among the patients had been given any treatment before thyroid surgery. This CDR3 has 13 amino acids. Input material: blood. The chain joins TRBV12-3 or TRBV12-4 to TRBJ2-7, with D perhaps matching TRBD1 (5 bases). The TCR sequence derives from a female donor with papillary thyroid cancer or a benign thyroid nodule (not recorded which). Some clones in this sample may be carry-over from other donors' samples. The CDR3 spells CANSRLTAGDQYF. As DNA, the CDR3 is TGTGCCAACAGTCGGTTGACAGCAGGCGATCAGTACTTC.